This entry concerns a single T cell receptor beta chain. V was clipped by 4 bases and J by 2 bases, with 17 bases between them. The CDR3 is 16 residues long. Germline V gene lookup returns CDR1 MNHEY and CDR2 SMNVEV (reference sequence). The PCR used 60 Vbeta and 13 Jbeta primers. Using immunoSEQ multiplex PCR, the repertoire was profiled, and TCRdb retains in-frame clones only, with some absent. In the table there are about 82,000 clones, around 79% of which are singletons. The sample belongs to a study of cytomegalovirus exposure and HLA in healthy donors. This chain uses TRBV27 with TRBJ1-1; D uncertain. The sample taken for sequencing was PBMCs. The clonotype comes from a human donor in good health. CDR3 DNA: TGTGCCAGCAGTTGGGCATTCGGCAGTATTAACACTGAAGCTTTCTTT. Its translation is CASSWAFGSINTEAFF.